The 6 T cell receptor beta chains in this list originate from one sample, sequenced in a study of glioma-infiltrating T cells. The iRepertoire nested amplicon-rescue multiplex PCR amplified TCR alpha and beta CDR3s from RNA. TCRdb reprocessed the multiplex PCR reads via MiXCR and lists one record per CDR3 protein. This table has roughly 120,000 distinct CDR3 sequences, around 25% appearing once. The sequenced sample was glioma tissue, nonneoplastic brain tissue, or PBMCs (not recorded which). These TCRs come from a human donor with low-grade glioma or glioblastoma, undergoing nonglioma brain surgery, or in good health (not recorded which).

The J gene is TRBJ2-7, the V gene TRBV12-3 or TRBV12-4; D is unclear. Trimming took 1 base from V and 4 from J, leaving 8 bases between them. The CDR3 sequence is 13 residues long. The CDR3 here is CASSLVWRYEQYF. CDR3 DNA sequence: TGTGCCAGCAGTTTAGTTTGGCGTTACGAGCAGTACTTC.

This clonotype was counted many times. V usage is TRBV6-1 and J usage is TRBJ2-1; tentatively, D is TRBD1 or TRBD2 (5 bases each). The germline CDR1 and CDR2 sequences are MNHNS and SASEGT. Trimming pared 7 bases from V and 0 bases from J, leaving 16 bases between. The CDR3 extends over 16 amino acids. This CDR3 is CASTKGRVSSYNEQFF. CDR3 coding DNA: TGTGCCAGCACCAAGGGGCGGGTAAGCTCCTACAATGAGCAGTTCTTC.

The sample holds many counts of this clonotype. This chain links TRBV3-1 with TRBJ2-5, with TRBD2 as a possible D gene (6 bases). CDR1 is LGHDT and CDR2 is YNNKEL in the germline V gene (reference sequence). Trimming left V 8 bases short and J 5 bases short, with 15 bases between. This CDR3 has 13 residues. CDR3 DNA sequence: TGTGCCAGCGGCGGGACTCCAAAGGAGACCCAGTACTTC. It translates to CASGGTPKETQYF.

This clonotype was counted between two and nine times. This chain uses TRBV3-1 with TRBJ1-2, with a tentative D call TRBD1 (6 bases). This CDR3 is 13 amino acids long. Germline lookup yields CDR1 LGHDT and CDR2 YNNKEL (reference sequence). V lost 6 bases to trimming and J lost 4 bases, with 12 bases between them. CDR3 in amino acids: CASSDRRPYGYTF. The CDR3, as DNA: TGTGCCAGCAGTGACAGGCGGCCCTATGGCTACACCTTC.

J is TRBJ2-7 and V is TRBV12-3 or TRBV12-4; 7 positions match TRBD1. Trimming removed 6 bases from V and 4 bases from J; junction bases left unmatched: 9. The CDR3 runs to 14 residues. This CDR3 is CASSLQGYRYEQYF. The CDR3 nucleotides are TGTGCCAGCAGCCTACAGGGGTATCGATACGAGCAGTACTTC.

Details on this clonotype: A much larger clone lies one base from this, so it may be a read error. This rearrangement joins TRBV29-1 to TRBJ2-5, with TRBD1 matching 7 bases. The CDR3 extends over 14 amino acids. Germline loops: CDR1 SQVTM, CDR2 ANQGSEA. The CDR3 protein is CSVQHRGAREAQYF. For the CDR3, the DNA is TGCAGCGTCCAACACAGGGGTGCTCGAGAGGCCCAGTACTTC.